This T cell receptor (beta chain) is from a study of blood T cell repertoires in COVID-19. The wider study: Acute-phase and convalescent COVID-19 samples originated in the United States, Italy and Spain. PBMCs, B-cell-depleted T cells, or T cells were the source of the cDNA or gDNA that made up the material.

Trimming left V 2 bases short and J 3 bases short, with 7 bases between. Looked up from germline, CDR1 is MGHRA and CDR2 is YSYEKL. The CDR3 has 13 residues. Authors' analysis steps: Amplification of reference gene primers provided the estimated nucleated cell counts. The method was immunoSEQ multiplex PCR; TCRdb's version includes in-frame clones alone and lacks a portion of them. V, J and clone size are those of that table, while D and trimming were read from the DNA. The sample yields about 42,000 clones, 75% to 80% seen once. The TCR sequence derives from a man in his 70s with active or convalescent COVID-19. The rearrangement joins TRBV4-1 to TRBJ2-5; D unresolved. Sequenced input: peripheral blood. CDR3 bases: TGCGCCAGCAGCCAAATAGTGAAAGAGACCCAGTACTTC. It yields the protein CASSQIVKETQYF.